The rows below give T cell receptor beta chains drawn from one sample of a study of T cells expressing NK-cell markers. TCRdb reprocessed the 5' RACE reads; each CDR3 protein has one entry and no DNA is given. The table lists 440,000 or so distinct CDR3 sequences. Specimen: blood T cells: a sorted CD56 or NKG2C T cell subset, CD4+ or CD8+ T cells, or bulk PBMC T cells (not recorded which). The receptors shown here come from a woman between 18 and 70 years old in good health. Each CDR3 is given with its conserved first and last residue.

TRBJ2-7,TRBV20-1,CSASRAYEQYF
TRBJ2-3,TRBV11-2,CASSLELAGVLSTDTQYF
TRBJ2-1,TRBV25-1,CASSVQGANEQFF
TRBJ2-3,TRBV7-3,CASSHSPTSTDTQYF
TRBJ2-2,TRBV7-6,CASSLAVESWGELFF
TRBJ1-2,TRBV5-1,CASSAWDRQNYGYTF
TRBJ1-1,TRBV12-3/TRBV12-4,CASSPPLTQGQGTEAFF
TRBJ2-3,TRBV28,CASSLSVAGAADTQYF
TRBJ1-1,TRBV7-9,CASSTYRAEAFF
TRBJ2-7,TRBV7-2,CASSLYQSYEQYF
TRBJ2-5,TRBV7-9,CASSLVGIRETQYF
TRBJ2-7,TRBV13,CASSLKTSGPYEQYF
TRBJ1-5,TRBV11-2,CASSSTGGSQPQHF
TRBJ1-4,TRBV29-1,CSVVDNNEKLFF
TRBJ1-5,TRBV5-1,CASSLEPGEPGNQPQHF
TRBJ1-5,TRBV12-3/TRBV12-4,CASSLDWSNQPQHF
TRBJ1-3,TRBV5-1,CASSFQGEGGNTIYF
TRBJ2-7,TRBV5-1,CASSPTSPGGTSGLGQYF
TRBJ1-1,TRBV18,CASSPGGRWATEAFF
TRBJ2-1,TRBV7-3,CASSPTRGNYNEQFF
TRBJ2-1,TRBV7-2,CASSLDPANNEQFF
TRBJ2-2,TRBV5-1,CASSLGDVTGELFF
TRBJ1-2,TRBV6-5,CASSYSTGNYGYTF
TRBJ2-7,TRBV18,CASSPGHGNNYEQYF
TRBJ2-7,TRBV11-2,CASSRLPDEQYF
TRBJ1-3,TRBV7-2,CASSLRELGGNTIYF
TRBJ2-3,TRBV12-3/TRBV12-4,CASAEGGGTDTQYF
TRBJ2-2,TRBV20-1,CSANRAGGPHGELFF
TRBJ2-5,TRBV27,CASSPPTSGRGKTQYF
TRBJ2-5,TRBV6-2/TRBV6-3,CASSSAQATAETQYF
TRBJ1-5,TRBV5-1,CASINPPSNQPQHF
TRBJ2-3,TRBV5-6,CASSFSSSTDTQYF
TRBJ1-3,TRBV12-3/TRBV12-4,CASSLKRARAGNTIYF
TRBJ2-3,TRBV7-2,CASSLAPPDRVSDTQYF